The 4 T cell receptor beta chains given below trace back to one sample, sequenced in a study of shared clonotypes between healthy human individuals. Terminally differentiated effector memory CD45RA+ cells were excluded by CCR7 positive selection of CD45RO-negative cells. This table comes from immunoSEQ multiplex PCR, and its TCRdb copy is limited to in-frame clones, with some not included. The sample contains approximately 1.9 million clones, 80% to 95% of which appear only once. Sequenced sample: naive CD8+ T cells from PBMCs. These receptors originate from a man aged 18 to 30 in good health. Some clones in this sample may be carry-over from other donors' samples.

The gene calls are TRBV19 and TRBJ2-7; tentative D call: TRBD1 (5 bases). The CDR3 sequence is 14 residues long. The V end lost 3 bases, the J end lost 6 bases, and 15 bases lay between the germline ends. Looked up from germline, CDR1 is LNHDA and CDR2 is SQIVND (reference sequence). In DNA form, the CDR3 reads TGTGCCAGTAGTATCGCAGGGCGAAGGGGCGAGCAGTACTTC. This translates into CASSIAGRRGEQYF.

For the CDR3, the DNA is TGTGCCAGCAGCGCCCTCCGGGACAGGCCCTCATCGCACACAGATACGCAGTATTTT. This codes for CASSALRDRPSSHTDTQYF. The chain uses TRBV7-9 and TRBJ2-3; 8 positions agree with TRBD1. This CDR3 region has 19 residues. J gave up 2 bases and V 5 bases, and 18 bases lay outside the gene matches. Germline CDR1 reads SEHNR; CDR2 reads FQNEAQ (reference sequence).

The table lists this clone with a count of one. The chain links TRBV7-9 to TRBJ2-1; D is possibly TRBD2 (6 bases). Trimming cost V 2 bases and J 9 bases, with 11 bases left between them. The CDR3 is 13 residues long. The germline gives CDR1 SEHNR, CDR2 FQNEAQ (reference sequence). CDR3 nucleotides: TGTGCCAGCAGCTTACCTCTGGAGGGTGAGCAGTTCTTC. Its translation: CASSLPLEGEQFF.

The genes are TRBV7-3 and TRBJ2-1, with D unclear. CDR1 SGHTA and CDR2 FQGTGA come from the germline V gene. The length of the CDR3 is 17 residues. Deletions cut 5 bases from V and 3 bases from J, with 20 bases between. CDR3 bases: TGTGCCAGCAGCCCTCTCGCGGTACTTACGAACTACAATGAGCAGTTCTTC. It encodes CASSPLAVLTNYNEQFF.